This TCR beta chain was observed in a study of response to subunit inactivated influenza vaccine. In the case of this clonotype: What it binds is unknown.

V shed 3 bases and J shed 4 bases, with 7 bases lying between them. The CDR3 contains 13 residues. The germline CDR1 and CDR2 sequences are LNHDA and SQIVND (reference sequence). TCRdb independently ran MiXCR on the RT-PCR reads; one entry per CDR3 protein. The sample consists of hundreds of thousands of distinct CDR3 sequences, 12% of them appearing once. Study results and caveats: Authors suggested each seasonal flu vaccination may recruit only limited numbers of new T cells.

The source of this sequence is a man in his fifties who received an inactivated influenza vaccine. V is TRBV19 and J is TRBJ2-1; no definite D call. Sample: non-naive T cells sorted from PBMCs, taken 14 days before vaccination. The CDR3 region is CASSIKGYNEQFF. In DNA, the CDR3 is TGTGCCAGTAGTATCAAGGGATACAATGAGCAGTTCTTC.